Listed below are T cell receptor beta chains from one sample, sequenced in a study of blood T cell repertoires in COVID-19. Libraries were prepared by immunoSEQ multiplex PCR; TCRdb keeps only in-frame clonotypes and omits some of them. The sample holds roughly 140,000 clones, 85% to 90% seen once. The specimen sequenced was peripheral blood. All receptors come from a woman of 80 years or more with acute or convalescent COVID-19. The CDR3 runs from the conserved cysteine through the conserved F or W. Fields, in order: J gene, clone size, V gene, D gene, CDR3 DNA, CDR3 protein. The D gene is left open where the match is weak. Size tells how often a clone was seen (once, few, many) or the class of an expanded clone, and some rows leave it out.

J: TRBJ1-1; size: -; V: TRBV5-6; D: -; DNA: TGTGCCAGCAGCGGAACCACCGGAGGGAACACTGAAGCTTTCTTT; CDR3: CASSGTTGGNTEAFF
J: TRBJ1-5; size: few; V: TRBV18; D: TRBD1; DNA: TGTGCCAGCTCACCTGGACAGGGAGATCAGCCCCAGCATTTT; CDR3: CASSPGQGDQPQHF
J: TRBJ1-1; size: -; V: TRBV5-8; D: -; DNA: TGTGCCAGCAGCCCGGGTCAGGGGCGTGGCACTGAAGCTTTCTTT; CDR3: CASSPGQGRGTEAFF
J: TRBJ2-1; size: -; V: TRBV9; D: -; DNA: TGTGCCAGCAGCGTAGCGTCGGGGGCCTACAATGAGCAGTTCTTC; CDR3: CASSVASGAYNEQFF
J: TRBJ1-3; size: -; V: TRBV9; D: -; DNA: TGTGCCAGCAGCGTTCTACGGGGAGGCACTGGAAACACCATATATTTT; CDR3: CASSVLRGGTGNTIYF
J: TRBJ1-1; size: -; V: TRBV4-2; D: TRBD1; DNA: TGTGCCAGCAGCCCACCGGGACAGTCCTTCGGGGAGGCTTTCTTT; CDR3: CASSPPGQSFGEAFF
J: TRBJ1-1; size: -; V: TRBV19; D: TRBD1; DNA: TGTGCCAGTAGGGACAGGGACACTGAAGCTTTCTTT; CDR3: CASRDRDTEAFF
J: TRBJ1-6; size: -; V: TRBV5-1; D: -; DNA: TGCGCCAGCAGCCCCGGGGAGAGCTCCTATAATTCACCCCTCCACTTT; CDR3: CASSPGESSYNSPLHF
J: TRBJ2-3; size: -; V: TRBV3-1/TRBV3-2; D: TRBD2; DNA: TGTGCCAGCAGCAACTCCGGGCTAGCGGGGGGGCCACCAGATACGCAGTATTTT; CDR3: CASSNSGLAGGPPDTQYF
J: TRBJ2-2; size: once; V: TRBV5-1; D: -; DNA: TGCGCCAGCGGGGACACAGACACCGGGGAGCTGTTTTTT; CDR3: CASGDTDTGELFF
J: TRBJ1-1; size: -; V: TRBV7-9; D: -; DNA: TGTGCCAGCAGCTCAGAACAGGGTGAAGCTTTCTTT; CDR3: CASSSEQGEAFF
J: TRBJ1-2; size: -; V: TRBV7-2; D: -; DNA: TGTGCCAGCAGCTCCGGGTTCTATGGCTACACCTTC; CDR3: CASSSGFYGYTF
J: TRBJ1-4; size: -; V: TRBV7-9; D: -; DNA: TGTGCCAGCAGCCAAGGGGGGGCTAATGAAAAACTGTTTTTT; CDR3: CASSQGGANEKLFF
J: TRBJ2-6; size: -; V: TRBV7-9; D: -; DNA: TGTGCCAGCAGCTTAGCCGCCAGTGAGGCCAACGTCCTGACTTTC; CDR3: CASSLAASEANVLTF
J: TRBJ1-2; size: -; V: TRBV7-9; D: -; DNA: TGTGCCAGCAGCACCCGACCCCCCGGGACTATCTGGTACACCTTC; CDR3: CASSTRPPGTIWYTF
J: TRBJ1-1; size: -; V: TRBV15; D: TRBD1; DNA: TGTGCCACCAGCAGAAGGACAGGTGAAGCTTTCTTT; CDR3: CATSRRTGEAFF
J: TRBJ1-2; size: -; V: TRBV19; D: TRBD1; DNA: TGTGCCAGTAGTGACAGGGCAGAGTTTTATGGCTACACCTTC; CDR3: CASSDRAEFYGYTF
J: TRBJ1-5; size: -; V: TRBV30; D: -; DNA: TGTGCCTGGAGTCCCCCTCCAGGGTGGAATCAGCCCCAGCATTTT; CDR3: CAWSPPPGWNQPQHF
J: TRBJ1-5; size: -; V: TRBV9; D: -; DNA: TGTGCCAGCAGCCCCCACAGGGACAATCAGCCCCAGCATTTT; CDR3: CASSPHRDNQPQHF
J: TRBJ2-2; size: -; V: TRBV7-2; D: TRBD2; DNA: TGTGCCAGCAGCCTGACTAGCGGGGGATTCGGGGAGCTGTTTTTT; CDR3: CASSLTSGGFGELFF
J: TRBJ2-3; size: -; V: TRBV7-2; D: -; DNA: TGTGCCAGCAGGTTCAAGGGGGGGCTGGCAGATACGCAGTATTTT; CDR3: CASRFKGGLADTQYF
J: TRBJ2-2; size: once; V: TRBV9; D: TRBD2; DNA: TGTGCCAGCAGCTCTAGCGGGGGAGTCAACACCGGGGAGCTGTTTTTT; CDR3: CASSSSGGVNTGELFF
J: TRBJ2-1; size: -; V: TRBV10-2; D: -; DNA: TGCGCCAGCAGGCTAGCCGGGGGGCCCTACAATGAGCAGTTCTTC; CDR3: CASRLAGGPYNEQFF
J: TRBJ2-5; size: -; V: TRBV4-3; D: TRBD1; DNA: TGCGCCAGCAGCCAGGGGGGACAGGCCTTTGGGGAGACCCAGTACTTC; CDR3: CASSQGGQAFGETQYF
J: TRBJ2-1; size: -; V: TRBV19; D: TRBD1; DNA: TGTGCCAGTAGGATAGGGACAGGGGGGGGTGAGCAGTTCTTC; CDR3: CASRIGTGGGEQFF
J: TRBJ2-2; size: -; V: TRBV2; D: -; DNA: TGTGCCAGACAGGCTGGCCCGAACACCGGGGAGCTGTTTTTT; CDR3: CARQAGPNTGELFF
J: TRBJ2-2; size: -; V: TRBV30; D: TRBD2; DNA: TGTGCCTGGAATCGCTTACCGGGGGGAACCGGGGAGCTGTTTTTT; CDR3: CAWNRLPGGTGELFF
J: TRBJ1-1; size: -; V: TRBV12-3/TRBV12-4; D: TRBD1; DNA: TGTGCCAGCAGTCCTCAGGGGGCTGATGAAGCTTTCTTT; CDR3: CASSPQGADEAFF
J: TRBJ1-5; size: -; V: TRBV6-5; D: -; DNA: TGTGCCAGCAGTCCTACTTCGAAGCGTCAGCCCCAGCATTTT; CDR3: CASSPTSKRQPQHF
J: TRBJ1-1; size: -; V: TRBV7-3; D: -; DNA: TGTGCCAACAGCTTAACGGGTGCAGGGCAGGACACTGAAGCTTTCTTT; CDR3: CANSLTGAGQDTEAFF
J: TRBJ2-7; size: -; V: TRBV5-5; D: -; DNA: TGTGCCAGCAGCGTTATCCGGGACACCTACGAGCAGTACTTC; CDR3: CASSVIRDTYEQYF
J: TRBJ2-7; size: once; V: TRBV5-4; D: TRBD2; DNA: TGTGCCAGCAGCACGGCTAGCGGGGGGATTTACGAGCAGTACTTC; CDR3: CASSTASGGIYEQYF
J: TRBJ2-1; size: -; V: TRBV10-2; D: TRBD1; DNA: TGCGCCAGCAGTGAGTTAGGGGGCGCGTTTAACAATGAGCAGTTCTTC; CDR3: CASSELGGAFNNEQFF
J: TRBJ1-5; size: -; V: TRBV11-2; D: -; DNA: TGTGCCAGCAGCTTCTCAGGGACTAATCAGCCCCAGCATTTT; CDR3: CASSFSGTNQPQHF
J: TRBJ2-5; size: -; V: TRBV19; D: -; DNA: TGTGCCAGTAGTATAGGAGGCCCAGGGCAAGAGACCCAGTACTTC; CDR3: CASSIGGPGQETQYF
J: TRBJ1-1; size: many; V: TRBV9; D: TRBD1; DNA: TGTGCCAGCAGCGTAGCGGGGACAGGGGAAGCTTTCTTT; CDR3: CASSVAGTGEAFF
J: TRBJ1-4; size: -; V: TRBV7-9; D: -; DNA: TGTGCCAGCAGCTTAGGAGCAACTAATGAAAAACTGTTTTTT; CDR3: CASSLGATNEKLFF
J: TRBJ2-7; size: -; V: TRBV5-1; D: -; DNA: TGCGCCAGCAGCGAAAGTAGCGGCTACGAGCAGTACTTC; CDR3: CASSESSGYEQYF
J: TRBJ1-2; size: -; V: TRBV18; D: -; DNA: TGTGCCAGCTCACTCGGTGACAGTAACTATGGCTACACCTTC; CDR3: CASSLGDSNYGYTF
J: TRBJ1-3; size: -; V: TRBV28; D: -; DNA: TGTGCCAGCAGTTCTCGTCCAGGGGCTGGAAACACCATATATTTT; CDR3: CASSSRPGAGNTIYF
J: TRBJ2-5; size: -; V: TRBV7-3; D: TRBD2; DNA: TGTGCCAGCAGCCCGTTGGGGGGAGGGACCCAAGAGACCCAGTACTTC; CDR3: CASSPLGGGTQETQYF
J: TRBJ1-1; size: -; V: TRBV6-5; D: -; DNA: TGTGCCAGCAGTTACTCCGGGGGGGGCACTGAAGCTTTCTTT; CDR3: CASSYSGGGTEAFF
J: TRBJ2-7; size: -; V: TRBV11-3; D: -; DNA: TGTGCCAGCAGCTTAACAGGAACCCGAGGCGAGCAGTACTTC; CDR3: CASSLTGTRGEQYF
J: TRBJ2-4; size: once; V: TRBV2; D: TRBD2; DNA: TGTGCCAGCAGCCGAAGCTTGGGGCGGGGGAGGAACATTCAGTACTTC; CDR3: CASSRSLGRGRNIQYF
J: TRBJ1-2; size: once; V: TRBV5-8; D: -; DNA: TGTGCCAGCAGCTTGGGGCGACAAGGTCCCTACACCTTC; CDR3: CASSLGRQGPYTF
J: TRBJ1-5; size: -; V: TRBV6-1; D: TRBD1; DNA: TGTGCCAGCAGTGAACCCGGGACAGGATATCAGCCCCAGCATTTT; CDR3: CASSEPGTGYQPQHF